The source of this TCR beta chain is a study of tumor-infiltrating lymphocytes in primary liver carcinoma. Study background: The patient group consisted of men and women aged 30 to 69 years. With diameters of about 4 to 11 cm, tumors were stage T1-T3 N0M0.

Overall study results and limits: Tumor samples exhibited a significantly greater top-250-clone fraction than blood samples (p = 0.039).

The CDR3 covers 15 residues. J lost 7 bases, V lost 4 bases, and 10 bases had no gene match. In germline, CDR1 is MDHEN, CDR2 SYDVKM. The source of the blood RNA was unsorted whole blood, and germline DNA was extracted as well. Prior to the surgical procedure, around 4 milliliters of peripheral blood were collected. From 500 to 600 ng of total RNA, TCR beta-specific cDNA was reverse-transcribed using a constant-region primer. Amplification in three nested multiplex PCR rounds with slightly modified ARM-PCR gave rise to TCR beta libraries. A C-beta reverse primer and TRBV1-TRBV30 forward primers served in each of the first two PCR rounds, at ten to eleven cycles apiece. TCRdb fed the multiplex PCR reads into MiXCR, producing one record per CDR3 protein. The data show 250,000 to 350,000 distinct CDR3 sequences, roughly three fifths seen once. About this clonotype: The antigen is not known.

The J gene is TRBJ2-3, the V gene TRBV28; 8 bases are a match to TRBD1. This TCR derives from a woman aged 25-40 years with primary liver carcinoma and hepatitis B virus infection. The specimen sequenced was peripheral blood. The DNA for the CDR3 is TGTGCCAGCAGTTCCCTCGGACAGGGAATAAATACGCAGTATTTT. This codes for CASSSLGQGINTQYF.